This is a list of T cell receptor beta chains from one sample in a study of T cell responses to AZD1222 COVID-19 vaccine. The assay was immunoSEQ multiplex PCR, and TCRdb's table has in-frame clones only and misses some. This sample has about 73,000 clones, with approximately 90% found just once. The material sequenced was peripheral blood, taken on day 0 of AZD1222 vaccination. These TCRs come from an adult in good health. Each CDR3 is given with its conserved first and last residue. The D gene is left open where the match is weak. Size tells how often a clone was seen (once, few, many) or the class of an expanded clone, and some rows leave it out.

j_call,v_call,d_call,clone_size,cdr3_aa,cdr3_nt
TRBJ2-5,TRBV5-6,.,.,CASSLAGGTGETQYF,TGTGCCAGCAGCTTGGCCGGCGGGACTGGAGAGACCCAGTACTTC
TRBJ2-7,TRBV28,.,.,CASSPFASGNNEQYF,TGTGCCAGCAGCCCCTTTGCTTCGGGAAACAACGAGCAGTACTTC
TRBJ2-5,TRBV18,.,few,CASSPPVTRETQYF,TGTGCCAGCTCACCACCGGTCACGAGAGAGACCCAGTACTTC
TRBJ1-2,TRBV28,TRBD1,.,CASSRGDSNYGYTF,TGTGCCAGCAGTCGAGGGGACAGTAACTATGGCTACACCTTC
TRBJ2-2,TRBV6-6,.,.,CASSYRGGANTGELFF,TGTGCCAGCAGTTACAGGGGGGGAGCGAACACCGGGGAGCTGTTTTTT
TRBJ2-2,TRBV5-1,.,.,CASSLFGELFF,TGCGCCAGCAGCTTGTTCGGGGAGCTGTTTTTT
TRBJ2-5,TRBV27,TRBD2,.,CASSLRGLPEETQYF,TGTGCCAGCAGTTTACGGGGACTACCCGAAGAGACCCAGTACTTC
TRBJ1-1,TRBV5-5,TRBD1,once,CASSLGQGGNTEAFF,TGTGCCAGCAGCTTGGGACAGGGGGGGAACACTGAAGCTTTCTTT
TRBJ2-7,TRBV11-2,.,.,CASSLELSGRGSEQYF,TGTGCCAGCAGCTTAGAACTCAGTGGCAGGGGCAGCGAGCAGTACTTC
TRBJ2-2,TRBV2,TRBD1,once,CASSAQGAGVGTGELFF,TGTGCCAGCAGTGCACAGGGGGCCGGGGTAGGCACCGGGGAGCTGTTTTTT
TRBJ2-1,TRBV28,.,.,CASGDIEQFF,TGTGCCAGCGGTGACATTGAGCAGTTCTTC
TRBJ1-6,TRBV6-1,.,.,CASSETTWVGNSPLHF,TGTGCCAGCAGTGAGACGACATGGGTAGGAAATTCACCCCTCCACTTT
TRBJ2-5,TRBV29-1,TRBD2,.,CSVIAGGLETQYF,TGCAGCGTAATAGCGGGAGGGCTTGAGACCCAGTACTTC
TRBJ2-7,TRBV5-5,TRBD1,.,CASSLSIGQGVEQYF,TGTGCCAGCAGCCTAAGCATAGGACAGGGTGTCGAGCAGTACTTC
TRBJ2-7,TRBV6-5,.,.,CASRVGGPVYEQYF,TGTGCCAGCAGGGTTGGGGGGCCAGTCTACGAGCAGTACTTC
TRBJ2-7,TRBV19,.,.,CASSIKPSGHLYEQYF,TGTGCCAGTAGTATCAAACCTTCGGGACACCTCTACGAGCAGTACTTC
TRBJ2-5,TRBV18,.,.,CASSPRRIQETQYF,TGTGCCAGCTCACCACGACGGATCCAAGAGACCCAGTACTTC
TRBJ1-4,TRBV4-2,.,.,CASSQESGDGRVFATNEKLFF,TGTGCCAGCAGCCAAGAGTCCGGGGACGGTAGAGTTTTTGCAACTAATGAAAAACTGTTTTTT
TRBJ2-7,TRBV30,TRBD2,.,CAWSTLAEPYEQYF,TGTGCCTGGAGTACACTAGCGGAGCCCTACGAGCAGTACTTC
TRBJ2-3,TRBV5-6,.,.,CASSLSVGSSADTQYF,TGTGCCAGCAGCTTGTCGGTCGGGAGTAGCGCAGATACGCAGTATTTT
TRBJ1-2,TRBV6-5,TRBD1,.,CASSSTGGNYGYTF,TGTGCCAGCAGTTCGACAGGGGGCAACTATGGCTACACCTTC
TRBJ1-1,TRBV4-1,TRBD1,.,CASSHLGQGRPEAFF,TGCGCCAGCAGCCATCTCGGACAGGGGAGGCCTGAAGCTTTCTTT
TRBJ2-7,TRBV6-5,.,.,CASSYSTRARQYF,TGTGCCAGCAGTTACTCGACTAGGGCTCGGCAGTACTTC
TRBJ2-3,TRBV6-2/TRBV6-3,TRBD2,.,CASSSGTILMDTQYF,TGTGCCAGCAGCTCCGGGACTATACTGATGGATACGCAGTATTTT
TRBJ2-5,TRBV27,.,.,CASSLSGRETQYF,TGTGCCAGCAGTTTATCGGGGAGGGAGACCCAGTACTTC
TRBJ1-6,TRBV3-1/TRBV3-2,TRBD1,.,CASSQDRQGAIRTPLHF,TGTGCCAGCAGCCAAGATCGACAGGGGGCCATCAGGACACCCCTCCACTTT
TRBJ2-3,TRBV5-4,.,once,CASSLAKSADTQYF,TGTGCCAGCAGCTTGGCCAAGTCGGCAGATACGCAGTATTTT
TRBJ1-6,TRBV18,TRBD1,.,CASSPWTGIDSPLHF,TGTGCCAGCTCACCTTGGACAGGGATTGATTCACCCCTCCACTTT
TRBJ2-4,TRBV27,.,once,CAGGRGALDGNIQYF,TGTGCCGGCGGTCGGGGGGCCCTAGATGGAAACATTCAGTACTTC
TRBJ2-7,TRBV9,TRBD1,few,CASSVDEGTGTREQYF,TGTGCCAGCAGCGTAGACGAGGGGACAGGGACGAGGGAGCAGTACTTC
TRBJ2-1,TRBV5-1,.,.,CASSLDGSDYSYNEQFF,TGCGCCAGCAGCCTGGACGGTAGCGATTACTCCTACAATGAGCAGTTCTTC
TRBJ1-6,TRBV9,TRBD1,.,CASSYGQGGSPLHF,TGTGCCAGCAGCTACGGACAGGGCGGTTCACCCCTCCACTTT
TRBJ2-3,TRBV3-1/TRBV3-2,TRBD2,.,CASSHSSGGRDTQYF,TGTGCCAGCAGCCACTCTAGCGGGGGTAGGGATACGCAGTATTTT
TRBJ2-2,TRBV4-2,.,once,CASSQDRGPGELFF,TGTGCCAGCAGCCAAGATCGGGGGCCCGGGGAGCTGTTTTTT
TRBJ2-1,TRBV30,TRBD2,.,CAWTGLAGNEQFF,TGTGCCTGGACGGGACTAGCGGGCAATGAGCAGTTCTTC
TRBJ2-1,TRBV9,TRBD2,.,CASSRSGGMSYNEQFF,TGTGCCAGCAGCCGGTCGGGGGGGATGTCCTACAATGAGCAGTTCTTC
TRBJ1-2,TRBV6-1,.,.,CASSEAGSPNYGYTF,TGTGCCAGCAGTGAAGCCGGCTCGCCTAACTATGGCTACACCTTC
TRBJ2-4,TRBV6-1,.,.,CASSEAAVAKNIQYF,TGTGCCAGCAGTGAAGCGGCAGTGGCCAAAAACATTCAGTACTTC
TRBJ1-2,TRBV7-2,TRBD1,.,CASSLGGTGASSNYGYTF,TGTGCCAGCAGTTTGGGTGGGACAGGGGCCTCTTCTAACTATGGCTACACCTTC
TRBJ1-2,TRBV3-1/TRBV3-2,.,.,CASSQWGGDGYTF,TGTGCCAGCAGCCAATGGGGCGGGGATGGCTACACCTTC
TRBJ1-2,TRBV5-4,.,few,CASSLTGGAGGYTF,TGTGCCAGCAGCTTAACGGGGGGGGCAGGAGGCTACACCTTC
TRBJ2-5,TRBV10-1,TRBD1,.,CASSPQSGTGGESETQYF,TGCGCCAGCAGCCCACAGTCCGGGACAGGGGGCGAGTCGGAGACCCAGTACTTC